The clone carrying this T cell receptor (beta chain) was counted ten times or more. Its antigen is unidentified. With 1 base removed from V and 3 bases from J, the gap between germline ends came to 7 bases. This CDR3 region has 13 residues. This specimen belongs to a study of CD8 T cells in ankylosing spondylitis. Findings and limits, study-wide: Matched ankylosing spondylitis synovial fluid reportedly showed significant enrichment of disease-linked clones. CD8+ cells made up the disease-linked clones, which were relatively rare in peripheral blood. Reports of some motif variants in reactive arthritis synovial fluid and blood predate this one.

For TCR beta, libraries came from quantitative 5'-RACE with molecular barcodes. Using its own MiXCR run on the 5' RACE reads, TCRdb lists one record per CDR3 protein. The sample carries around 250,000 distinct CDR3 sequences, approximately 12% recorded once. The chain couples TRBV12-3 or TRBV12-4 to TRBJ2-7; D gene uncertain. The clonotype originates from a male donor with ankylosing spondylitis or in good health (not recorded which). The specimen sequenced was blood, either unsorted or a sorted T cell fraction (not recorded which). CDR3 sequence: CASSLGHLYEQYF. The CDR3 DNA reads TGTGCCAGCAGTTTAGGACACCTCTACGAGCAGTACTTC.